The clone carrying this TCR beta chain is a singleton in its sample. Its antigen is currently unknown. This record comes from a study of cytomegalovirus exposure and HLA in healthy donors. V lost 3 bases, J lost 1 base, and 3 bases stayed unmatched. This CDR3 is 15 amino acids long. The V gene's germline CDR1 is SGHVS and CDR2 FNYEAQ. Whole-study findings and limits: Trimming of TCR beta V- and J-genes showed a link, identified in a later analysis, to a missense DCLRE1C variant. In a later analysis, a genetic analysis reported fewer productive-TCR N-insertions in an Asian-associated ancestry cluster than the cohort average. A later analysis found common viral pathogens apparently linked to several of the most significant clusters.

PCR was performed using 60 Vbeta and 13 Jbeta primers. Original handling: A later analysis counted 65 million to 90 million unique TCR beta chains, roughly 11 million shared. Sequencing used immunoSEQ multiplex PCR; TCRdb keeps in-frame clones, though not all of them. The DNA gave D and trimming, while V, J and clone size come from that table. The sample yields 200,000 or so clones, 82% seen once. The material sequenced was PBMCs. The TCR sequence derives from a woman aged 18-29 years in good health and CMV-seronegative. V and J are TRBV7-6 and TRBJ2-1; TRBD2 agrees at 7 bases. CDR3 residues: CASSFTRESYNEQFF. CDR3 nucleotides: TGTGCCAGCAGCTTTACGCGGGAGTCCTACAATGAGCAGTTCTTC.